Following are 18 T cell receptor beta chains from one sample sequenced in a study of OX40 agonist ivuxolimab in advanced cancers. The protocol was immunoSEQ multiplex PCR, while the TCRdb copy is restricted to in-frame clones and leaves out a portion. The data contain about 57,000 clones, approximately 86% of them seen just once; the ten biggest clones take up about 3.1%. The sequences come from CD4+ or CD8+ T cells sorted from blood, collected in a trial of the OX40 agonist ivuxolimab. These receptors were taken from an adult with an advanced solid tumor such as melanoma, head and neck, liver or kidney cancer.

V is TRBV29-1 and J is TRBJ2-7, with 7 bases that match TRBD2. The germline V gene encodes CDR1 SQVTM and CDR2 ANQGSEA. Trimming took 3 bases from V and 6 from J; bases not matched to a gene: 11. The CDR3 spans 14 residues. The CDR3 loop is CSVDALTPGGEQYF. The CDR3 nucleotides are TGCAGCGTTGATGCCCTTACGCCGGGAGGCGAGCAGTACTTC.

J is TRBJ2-4 and V is TRBV6-5; the D gene is possibly TRBD1 (5 bases). With 2 bases removed from V and 8 bases from J, the gap between germline ends came to 13 bases. This CDR3 spans 14 amino acids. Germline V gene sequence: CDR1 MNHEY, CDR2 SVGAGI. The CDR3, as DNA: TGTGCCAGCAGTTACGGAAGTAGGGGATACATTCAGTACTTC. It yields the protein CASSYGSRGYIQYF.

The gene calls are TRBV27 and TRBJ2-1; 14 bases fit TRBD2. The V gene's germline CDR1 is MNHEY and CDR2 SMNVEV (reference sequence). This CDR3 is 16 amino acids long. V shed 4 bases and J 6 bases; nucleotides not matched to a gene: 5. The CDR3 region is CASSSPGTSGSNEQFF. The CDR3 DNA is TGTGCCAGCAGTTCCCCCGGGACTAGCGGGAGCAATGAGCAGTTCTTC.

The chain recombines TRBV27 with TRBJ2-7; 7 nucleotides agree with TRBD2. The germline gives CDR1 MNHEY, CDR2 SMNVEV (reference sequence). After removal of 2 bases from V and 2 bases from J, the junction contained 6 bases not matched to a gene. There are 15 residues in the CDR3. The chain's CDR3 is CASSLPGRGTYEQYF. DNA for the CDR3: TGTGCCAGCAGTTTACCGGGGAGGGGAACCTACGAGCAGTACTTC.

The CDR3: CASSLGKNTEAFF. CDR3 DNA: TGTGCCAGCAGCTTGGGGAAGAACACTGAAGCTTTCTTT. The chain links TRBV5-4 to TRBJ1-1; no clear D. CDR3 size: 13 residues. Germline values: CDR1 SGHNT, CDR2 YYREEE (reference sequence). V gave up 0 bases and J gave up 1 base, with 4 bases separating them.

This chain joins TRBV6-6 and TRBJ1-2; D call uncertain. Germline V CDR1 and CDR2: MNHNY, SVGAGI (reference sequence). The V gene lost 4 bases and the J gene lost 2 bases, with 8 bases spanning the gap. The CDR3 is 13 amino acids. This CDR3 reads CASSFRPNYGYTF. Here the CDR3 DNA reads TGTGCCAGCAGTTTCCGACCGAACTATGGCTACACCTTC.

This clone came up once. V gene TRBV5-8 combines with J gene TRBJ2-1, with 15 bases that match TRBD2. Trimming took 4 bases from V and 5 from J; bases not matched to a gene: 10. The CDR3 covers 18 residues. Per the germline V gene, CDR1 is SGHTS and CDR2 is YDEGEE. CDR3 DNA sequence: TGTGCCAGCAGCCGCACAAGGACTAGCGGGAGGGCGGACAATGAGCAGTTCTTC. Amino acids: CASSRTRTSGRADNEQFF.

This clone occurred a few times. The chain employs TRBV16 and TRBJ1-1; D not resolved. Germline V gene lookup returns CDR1 KGHSY and CDR2 FQNENV. This CDR3 comprises 12 residues. V lost 1 base and J 4 bases, leaving 4 bases between the germline ends. The CDR3: CASSQWGTEAFF. CDR3 DNA: TGTGCCAGCAGCCAATGGGGCACTGAAGCTTTCTTT.

V usage is TRBV2 and J usage is TRBJ2-1, with 8 bases lining up with TRBD1. V lost 4 bases and J lost 6; bases outside the gene matches: 2. CDR1 SNHLY and CDR2 FYNNEI come from the germline V gene. This CDR3 has 13 amino acids. The CDR3 DNA follows: TGTGCCAGCAGTGTGACAGGGGCCAATGAGCAGTTCTTC. Translation: CASSVTGANEQFF.

The rearrangement links TRBV6-1 to TRBJ1-6; TRBD1 aligns across 7 bases. V gave up 2 bases and J gave up 0 bases; unmatched junction bases: 1. This CDR3 has 16 residues. CDR1 MNHNS and CDR2 SASEGT come from the germline V gene. The CDR3 nucleotides read TGTGCCAGCAGTGAACAGGGGGGCTCCTATAATTCACCCCTCCACTTT. Its translation: CASSEQGGSYNSPLHF.

V gene TRBV6-6 combines with J gene TRBJ1-6, with 8 bases lining up with TRBD1. Germline CDR1 reads MNHNY; CDR2 reads SVGAGI (reference sequence). V gave up 6 bases and J gave up 12 bases; unmatched junction bases: 7. CDR3 length: 13 residues. The CDR3 region is CASSRTGQGPLHF. CDR3 bases: TGTGCCAGCAGCCGGACAGGGCAAGGACCCCTCCACTTT.

The chain couples TRBV6-6 to TRBJ2-7; D unresolved. The CDR3 length is 15 residues. Germline lookup yields CDR1 MNHNY and CDR2 SVGAGI (reference sequence). V lost 0 bases to trimming and J lost 2 bases, with 11 bases between them. In DNA form, the CDR3 reads TGTGCCAGCAGTTACTCGCTAGGGCCAACCTACGAGCAGTACTTC. Protein sequence: CASSYSLGPTYEQYF.

The chain links TRBV7-9 to TRBJ2-5; 11 bases line up with TRBD2. The end of the DNA aligns better with TRBJ2-7, so the J call may be wrong. The CDR3 is 14 amino acids. Germline CDR1 is SEHNR and CDR2 is FQNEAQ (reference sequence). The CDR3 DNA reads TGTGCCAGCAGCACTAGCGGGAGAAGGTACGAGCAGTACTTC. It codes for CASSTSGRRYEQYF.

The V call is TRBV5-6, the J call TRBJ2-1, with D tentatively TRBD1 (6 bases). Germline V gene lookup returns CDR1 SGHDT and CDR2 YYEEEE. The CDR3 has 16 amino acids. Deletions cut 3 bases from V and 5 bases from J, with 18 bases between. CDR3 sequence reads: CASSSSFQGRNNEQFF. The CDR3 DNA reads TGTGCCAGCAGCTCCTCGTTCCAGGGGCGGAACAATGAGCAGTTCTTC.

This chain joins TRBV5-6 and TRBJ2-6; 7 bases line up with TRBD1. The germline gives CDR1 SGHDT, CDR2 YYEEEE. Trimming cost V 5 bases and J 0 bases; bases outside gene matches: 8. The CDR3 runs 17 residues. CDR3 DNA sequence: TGTGCCAGCAGGCTCAAAACAGGGGACTCTGGGGCCAACGTCCTGACTTTC. It specifies CASRLKTGDSGANVLTF.

The count of this clone is one. The chain uses TRBV28 and TRBJ1-4; TRBD1 is a possible D gene (5 bases). Between the trimmed V and J ends, which lost 10 bases and 0 bases, there was a span of 12 bases. Germline CDR1 reads MDHEN; CDR2 reads SYDVKM. The CDR3 is made up of 14 amino acids. This CDR3 is CATGTGATNEKLFF. The DNA for the CDR3 is TGTGCCACCGGGACGGGAGCAACTAATGAAAAACTGTTTTTT.

The J gene is TRBJ2-5, the V gene TRBV27; TRBD1 aligns across 11 bases. The CDR3 extends over 14 amino acids. Germline V gives CDR1 MNHEY, CDR2 SMNVEV (reference sequence). Germline trimming cut 4 bases from V and 5 bases from J; bases unmatched to any gene: 3. CDR3 protein: CASSSDRGRETQYF. In DNA, the CDR3 is TGTGCCAGCAGTTCGGACAGGGGGCGGGAGACCCAGTACTTC.

The CDR3 nucleotides read TGTGCCAGCAGTACAGTTCCACTGGGTGAGCAGTTCTTC. Translating gives CASSTVPLGEQFF. J is TRBJ2-1 and V is TRBV6-4; no reliable D call. Germline CDR1 and CDR2: MRHNA and SNTAGT. There are 13 residues in the CDR3. V was pared by 5 bases and J by 9 bases, with 14 bases between.